The T cell receptor (beta chain) under discussion was sequenced for a study of control samples from healthy donors and cancer patients. The CDR3 is 15 residues long. Losses at the gene ends were 3 bases for V and 3 bases for J; bases not matched to a gene: 7. The germline V gene encodes CDR1 SGHRS and CDR2 YFSETQ. Data came from immunoSEQ multiplex PCR; TCRdb stores just in-frame clones and leaves some out. The profile shows around 20,000 clones, roughly 85% of them singletons. The sequence derives from a man older than 75 with head and neck cancer. The gene calls are TRBV5-1 and TRBJ2-7, with TRBD2 identical over 9 bases. Specimen: PBMCs. CDR3 in DNA: TGCGCCAGCAGCTCGTTAGCGGGGGTACACTACGAGCAGTACTTC. Translating it yields CASSSLAGVHYEQYF.